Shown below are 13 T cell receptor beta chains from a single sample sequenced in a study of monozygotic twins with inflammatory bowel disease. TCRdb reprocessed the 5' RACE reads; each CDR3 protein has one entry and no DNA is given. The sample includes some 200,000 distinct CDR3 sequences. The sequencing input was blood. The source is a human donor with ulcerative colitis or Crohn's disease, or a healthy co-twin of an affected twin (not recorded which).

The CDR3 spells CASSLDGTTFTGELFF. The V call is TRBV7-2, the J call TRBJ2-2; the D call from TCRdb, TRBD2, cannot be confirmed without DNA. This CDR3 has 16 amino acids. Per the germline V gene, CDR1 is SGHTA and CDR2 is FQGNSA.

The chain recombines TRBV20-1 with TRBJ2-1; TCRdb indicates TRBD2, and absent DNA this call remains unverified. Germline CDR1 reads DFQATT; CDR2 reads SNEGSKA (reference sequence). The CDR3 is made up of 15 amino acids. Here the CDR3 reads CSARGPGPTYNEQFF.

The CDR3: CASSIFGGNYGYTF. The J gene is TRBJ1-2, the V gene TRBV19. This CDR3 comprises 14 residues. Germline V CDR1 and CDR2: LNHDA, SQIVND (reference sequence). Drawing the rest from reference TRBV19 and TRBJ1-2, the complete variable domain is DGGITQSPKYLFRKEGQNVTLSCEQNLNHDAMYWYRQDPGQGLRLIYYSQIVNDFQKGDIAEGYSVSREKKESFPLTVTSAQKNPTAFYLCASSIFGGNYGYTFGSGTRLTVV.

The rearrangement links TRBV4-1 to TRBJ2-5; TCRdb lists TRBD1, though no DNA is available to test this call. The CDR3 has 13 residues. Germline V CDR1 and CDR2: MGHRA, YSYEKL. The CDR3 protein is CASSPTVQETQYF.

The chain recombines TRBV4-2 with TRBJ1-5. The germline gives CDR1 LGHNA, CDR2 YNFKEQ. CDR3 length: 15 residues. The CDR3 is CASSQDLAGQQPQHF.

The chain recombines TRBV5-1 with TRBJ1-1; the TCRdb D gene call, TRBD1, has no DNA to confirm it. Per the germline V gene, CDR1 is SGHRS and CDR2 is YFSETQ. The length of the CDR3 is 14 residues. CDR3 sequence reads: CASSGTGANTEAFF.

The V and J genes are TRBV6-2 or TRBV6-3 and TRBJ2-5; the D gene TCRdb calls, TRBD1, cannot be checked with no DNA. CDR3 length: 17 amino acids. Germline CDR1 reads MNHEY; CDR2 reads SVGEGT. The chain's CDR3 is CASSYDGKGNYQETQYF.

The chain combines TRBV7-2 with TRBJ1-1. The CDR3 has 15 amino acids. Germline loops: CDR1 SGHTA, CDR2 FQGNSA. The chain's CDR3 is CASSESAGLLTEAFF. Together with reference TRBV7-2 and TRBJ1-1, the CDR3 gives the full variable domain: GAGVSQSPSNKVTEKGKDVELRCDPISGHTALYWYRQSLGQGLEFLIYFQGNSAPDKSGLPSDRFSAERTGGSVSTLTIQRTQQEDSAVYLCASSESAGLLTEAFFGQGTRLTVV.

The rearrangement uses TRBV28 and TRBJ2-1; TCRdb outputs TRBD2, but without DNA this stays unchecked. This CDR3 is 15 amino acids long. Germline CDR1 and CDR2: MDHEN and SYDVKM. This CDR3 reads CASSSLDRALNEQFF.

CDR3 in amino acids: CASSYASLGLAVQSSSYEQYF. This chain connects TRBV6-2 or TRBV6-3 to TRBJ2-7; without DNA, the TCRdb call of TRBD2 cannot be checked. Germline assignment: CDR1 MNHEY and CDR2 SVGEGT. CDR3 length equals 21 residues.

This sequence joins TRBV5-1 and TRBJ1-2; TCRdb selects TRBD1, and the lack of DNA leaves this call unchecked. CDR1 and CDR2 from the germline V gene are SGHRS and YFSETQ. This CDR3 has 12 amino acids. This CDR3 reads CASSLDSSGYTF.

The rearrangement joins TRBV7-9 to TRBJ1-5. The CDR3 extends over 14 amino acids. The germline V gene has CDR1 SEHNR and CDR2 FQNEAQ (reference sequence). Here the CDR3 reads CASSLGSTYQPQHF. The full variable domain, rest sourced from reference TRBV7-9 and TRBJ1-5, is DTGVSQNPRHKITKRGQNVTFRCDPISEHNRLYWYRQTLGQGPEFLTYFQNEAQLEKSRLLSDRFSAERPKGSFSTLEIQRTEQGDSAMYLCASSLGSTYQPQHFGDGTRLSIL.

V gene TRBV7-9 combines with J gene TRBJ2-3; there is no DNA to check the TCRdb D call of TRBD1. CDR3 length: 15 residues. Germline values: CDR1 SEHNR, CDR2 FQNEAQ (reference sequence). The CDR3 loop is CASSFPDRGTDTQYF. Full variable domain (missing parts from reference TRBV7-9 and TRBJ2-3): DTGVSQNPRHKITKRGQNVTFRCDPISEHNRLYWYRQTLGQGPEFLTYFQNEAQLEKSRLLSDRFSAERPKGSFSTLEIQRTEQGDSAMYLCASSFPDRGTDTQYFGPGTRLTVL.